Presented here are 21 T cell receptor beta chains from one specimen sequenced in a study of T cell responses to AZD1222 COVID-19 vaccine. TCRdb's copy holds only in-frame clones and misses some; the assay was immunoSEQ multiplex PCR. Among 150,000 to 170,000 clones listed, around 90% were seen once. This specimen was peripheral blood, taken on day 0 of AZD1222 vaccination. Every receptor here comes from an adult in good health.

The V gene is TRBV5-4, the J gene TRBJ1-1; D is perhaps TRBD1 (6 bases). In germline, CDR1 is SGHNT, CDR2 YYREEE (reference sequence). Trimming took off 3 bases at V and 11 bases at J, with 17 bases between the two ends. This CDR3 has 13 residues. The CDR3 sequence: CASSSWGAKGAFF. CDR3 DNA: TGTGCCAGCAGCTCCTGGGGGGCCAAGGGGGCTTTCTTT.

The genes are TRBV7-2 and TRBJ2-2; 9 nucleotides match TRBD1. V lost 0 bases, J lost 1 base, and 6 bases stayed unmatched. The CDR3 consists of 18 residues. Germline V gene sequence: CDR1 SGHTA, CDR2 FQGNSA. The CDR3 nucleotides read TGTGCCAGCAGCTTAGCCGTTGGGACAGGGATGAACACCGGGGAGCTGTTTTTT. It specifies CASSLAVGTGMNTGELFF.

The chain employs TRBV12-3 or TRBV12-4 and TRBJ2-5, with D tentatively TRBD1 (5 bases). V was clipped by 5 bases and J by 1 base, with 8 bases between them. The CDR3 length is 13 residues. CDR3 protein: CASSHDSQETQYF. DNA of the CDR3: TGTGCCAGCAGTCATGACAGCCAAGAGACCCAGTACTTC.

The chain combines TRBV6-5 with TRBJ1-5; D is ambiguous. Per the germline V gene, CDR1 is MNHEY and CDR2 is SVGAGI. Trimming shortened V by 0 bases and J by 0 bases, and 6 bases separated the two germline ends. CDR3 size: 15 residues. This CDR3 is CASSYSQNSNQPQHF. The CDR3 DNA reads as TGTGCCAGCAGTTACTCTCAGAATAGCAATCAGCCCCAGCATTTT.

This chain joins TRBV18 and TRBJ2-6; 9 bases map to TRBD1. The V and J ends lost 3 bases and 4 bases, in that order; junction bases with no gene match: 7. Germline lookup yields CDR1 KGHSH and CDR2 LQKENI. The CDR3 extends over 17 amino acids. This CDR3 is CASSPGTGIRGANVLTF. Here the CDR3 DNA reads TGTGCCAGCTCACCCGGGACAGGGATACGCGGGGCCAACGTCCTGACTTTC.

J is TRBJ1-2 and V is TRBV6-5, with D perhaps matching TRBD1 (5 bases). V was shortened by 3 bases and J by 1 base, with 15 bases between the two germline ends. The CDR3 runs to 16 residues. Germline-derived CDR1 and CDR2 are MNHEY and SVGAGI. The CDR3 reads CASSYSGDPFNYGYTF. In nucleotides, the CDR3 is TGTGCCAGCAGTTATTCGGGGGATCCGTTTAACTATGGCTACACCTTC.

The chain links TRBV5-5 to TRBJ2-7; D might be TRBD1 (6 bases). Germline CDR1 SGHKS, CDR2 YYEKEE (reference sequence). Between the trimmed V and J ends, which lost 5 bases and 3 bases, there was a span of 15 bases. This CDR3 has 14 residues. CDR3 residues: CASSPIGQSYEQYF. For the CDR3, the DNA is TGTGCCAGCAGTCCTATCGGACAGAGCTACGAGCAGTACTTC.

V is TRBV9 and J is TRBJ1-1; tentatively, D is TRBD1 (6 bases). V was pared by 4 bases and J by 0 bases, with 10 bases between. Germline CDR1 SGDLS, CDR2 YYNGEE. The CDR3 spans 14 residues. The CDR3 loop reads CASSTTGMNTEAFF. CDR3 in DNA: TGTGCCAGCAGCACAACAGGGATGAACACTGAAGCTTTCTTT.

V gene TRBV19 combines with J gene TRBJ2-3; 8 bases agree with TRBD1. J was trimmed by 5 bases and V by 8 bases; bases with no gene match: 0. CDR3 size: 11 residues. Germline-derived CDR1 and CDR2 are LNHDA and SQIVND (reference sequence). The chain's CDR3 is CASGQGDTQYF. The CDR3 nucleotides read TGTGCCAGTGGACAGGGAGATACGCAGTATTTT.

The V gene is TRBV3-1 (or the pseudogene TRBV3-2), the J gene TRBJ1-4; D call uncertain. Trimming removed 5 bases at V and 5 bases at J, with 9 bases between. Looked up from germline, CDR1 is LGHDT and CDR2 is YNNKEL (reference sequence). CDR3 length: 13 residues. CDR3 sequence (DNA): TGTGCCAGCAGCGAGCGGGGAAATGAAAAACTGTTTTTT. Protein sequence: CASSERGNEKLFF.

This chain joins TRBV10-1 and TRBJ2-2, with 8 bases aligning to TRBD2. The CDR3 sequence is 17 residues long. The germline V gene encodes CDR1 WNHNN and CDR2 SYGVQD (reference sequence). V shed 3 bases and J 4 bases; nucleotides not matched to a gene: 10. The CDR3 region has the DNA TGCGCCAGCAGTGATTCTACCGGGACTAGAACCACCGGGGAGCTGTTTTTT. The encoded protein is CASSDSTGTRTTGELFF.

The chain couples TRBV27 to TRBJ1-1; unclear D gene. Per germline, CDR1 MNHEY and CDR2 SMNVEV (reference sequence). This CDR3 has 13 amino acids. The germline V and J ends were trimmed by 2 bases and 11 bases, with 15 bases remaining between them. This CDR3 is CASSLEYPLGAFF. As DNA, the CDR3 is TGTGCCAGCAGTTTAGAGTACCCCCTTGGGGCTTTCTTT.

The J gene is TRBJ2-7, the V gene TRBV5-1; a possible D gene is TRBD1 (6 bases). The CDR3 contains 14 residues. The V end lost 2 bases, the J end lost 1 base, and 10 bases lay between the germline ends. Per germline, CDR1 SGHRS and CDR2 YFSETQ. This CDR3 is CASSFRDISYEQYF. The DNA for the CDR3 is TGCGCCAGCAGCTTCCGGGACATATCCTACGAGCAGTACTTC.

The chain combines TRBV9 with TRBJ1-2; D is perhaps TRBD1 (6 bases). Germline CDR1 and CDR2: SGDLS and YYNGEE. The CDR3 has 14 amino acids. The germline V and J ends were trimmed by 3 bases and 4 bases, with 13 bases remaining between them. The CDR3 DNA is TGTGCCAGCAGCGAGGGGGGGACCCCCTATGGCTACACCTTC. Protein product: CASSEGGTPYGYTF.

The gene calls are TRBV9 and TRBJ2-1; possibly TRBD1 or TRBD2 for D (6 bases each). This CDR3 has 15 amino acids. Germline lookup yields CDR1 SGDLS and CDR2 YYNGEE. Trimming removed 4 bases from V and 4 bases from J, with 15 bases in between. Here the CDR3 reads CASSPGGGQYNEQFF. The CDR3 nucleotides read TGTGCCAGCAGCCCCGGAGGGGGGCAGTACAATGAGCAGTTCTTC.

This rearrangement joins TRBV19 to TRBJ1-5; unclear D gene. V lost 3 bases and J 4 bases, leaving 4 bases between the germline ends. Germline CDR1 reads LNHDA; CDR2 reads SQIVND (reference sequence). This CDR3 comprises 12 residues. The CDR3 sequence: CASSMQNQPQHF. The CDR3, as DNA: TGTGCCAGTAGTATGCAAAATCAGCCCCAGCATTTT.

The chain links TRBV10-2 to TRBJ1-5; TRBD1 matches at 8 bases. V shed 7 bases and J 7 bases; nucleotides not matched to a gene: 6. CDR1 and CDR2 (germline): WSHSY, SAAADI. CDR3 length equals 13 residues. DNA of the CDR3: TGCGCCAGCACCGGACAGGGAGTGCAGCCCCAGCATTTT. Amino acids: CASTGQGVQPQHF.

The V gene is TRBV7-9, the J gene TRBJ1-6; D uncertain. V lost 5 bases, J lost 7 bases, and 9 bases lay in between. CDR3 length equals 13 residues. The germline gives CDR1 SEHNR, CDR2 FQNEAQ (reference sequence). The CDR3 reads CASSQEGNSPLHF. The DNA of the CDR3 is TGTGCCAGCAGCCAGGAGGGCAATTCACCCCTCCACTTT.

The chain recombines TRBV2 with TRBJ2-5; 8 bases agree with TRBD2. The germline CDR1 and CDR2 sequences are SNHLY and FYNNEI. Losses at the gene ends were 4 bases for V and 5 bases for J; bases not matched to a gene: 9. The CDR3 loop spans 15 amino acids. The CDR3 here is CASSVTAGVGETQYF. The CDR3 bases are TGTGCCAGCAGTGTGACAGCGGGGGTCGGGGAGACCCAGTACTTC.

A few counts support this clone. The rearrangement links TRBV6-5 to TRBJ2-7, with 7 bases fitting TRBD1. The junction had 8 bases not matched to a gene; V was cut back by 7 bases and J by 2 bases. The CDR3 has 14 residues. CDR1 MNHEY and CDR2 SVGAGI come from the germline V gene. This CDR3 reads CASNRDSSAYEQYF. CDR3 in DNA: TGTGCCAGCAACCGGGACAGTTCCGCCTACGAGCAGTACTTC.

This clone appeared a single time. The J gene is TRBJ2-5, the V gene TRBV6-5; 8 bases fit TRBD1. The V and J ends lost 3 bases and 7 bases, in that order; junction bases with no gene match: 10. Looked up from germline, CDR1 is MNHEY and CDR2 is SVGAGI. This CDR3 has 15 amino acids. For the CDR3, the DNA is TGTGCCAGCAGTTATGGGACAGGCGCCTCAGGGACCCAGTACTTC. It specifies CASSYGTGASGTQYF.